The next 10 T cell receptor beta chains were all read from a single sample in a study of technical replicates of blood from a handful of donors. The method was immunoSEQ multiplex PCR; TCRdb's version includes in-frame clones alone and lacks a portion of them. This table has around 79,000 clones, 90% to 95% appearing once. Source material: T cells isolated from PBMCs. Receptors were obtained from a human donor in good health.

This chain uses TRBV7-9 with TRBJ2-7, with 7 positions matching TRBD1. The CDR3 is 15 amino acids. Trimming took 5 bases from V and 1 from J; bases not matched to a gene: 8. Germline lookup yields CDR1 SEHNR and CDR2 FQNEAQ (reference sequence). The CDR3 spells CASSPWDRTSYEQYF. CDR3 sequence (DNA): TGTGCCAGCAGCCCCTGGGACAGAACATCCTACGAGCAGTACTTC. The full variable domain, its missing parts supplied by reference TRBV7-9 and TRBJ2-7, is DTGVSQNPRHKITKRGQNVTFRCDPISEHNRLYWYRQTLGQGPEFLTYFQNEAQLEKSRLLSDRFSAERPKGSFSTLEIQRTEQGDSAMYLCASSPWDRTSYEQYFGPGTRLTVT.

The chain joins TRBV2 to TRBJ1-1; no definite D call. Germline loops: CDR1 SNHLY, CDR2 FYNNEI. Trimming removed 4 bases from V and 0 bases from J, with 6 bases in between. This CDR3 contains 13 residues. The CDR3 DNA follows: TGTGCCAGCAGTGTAGGAGTGAACACTGAAGCTTTCTTT. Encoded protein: CASSVGVNTEAFF.

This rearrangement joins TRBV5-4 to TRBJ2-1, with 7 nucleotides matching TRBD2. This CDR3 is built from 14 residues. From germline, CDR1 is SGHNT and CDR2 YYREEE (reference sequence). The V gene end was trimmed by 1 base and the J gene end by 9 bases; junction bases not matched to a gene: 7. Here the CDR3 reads CASSLKGRASEQFF. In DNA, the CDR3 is TGTGCCAGCAGCTTGAAGGGGAGGGCCAGTGAGCAGTTCTTC.

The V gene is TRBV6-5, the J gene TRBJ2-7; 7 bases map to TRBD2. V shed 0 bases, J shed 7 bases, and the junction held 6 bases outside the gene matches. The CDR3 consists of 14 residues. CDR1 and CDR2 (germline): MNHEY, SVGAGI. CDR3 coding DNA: TGTGCCAGCAGTTACTCCCCACTAGCGATGGAGCAGTACTTC. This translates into CASSYSPLAMEQYF.

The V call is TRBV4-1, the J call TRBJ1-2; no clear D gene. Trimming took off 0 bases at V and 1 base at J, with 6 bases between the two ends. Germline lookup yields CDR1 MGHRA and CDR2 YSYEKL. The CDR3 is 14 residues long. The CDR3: CASSQDKFNYGYTF. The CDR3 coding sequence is TGCGCCAGCAGCCAAGATAAATTTAACTATGGCTACACCTTC.

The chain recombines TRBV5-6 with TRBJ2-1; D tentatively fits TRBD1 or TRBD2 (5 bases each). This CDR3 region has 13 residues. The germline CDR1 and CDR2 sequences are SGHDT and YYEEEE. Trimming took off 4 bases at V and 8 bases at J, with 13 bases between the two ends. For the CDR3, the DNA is TGTGCCAGCAGCGTGGGGGAGTGGCATGAGCAGTTCTTC. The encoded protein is CASSVGEWHEQFF. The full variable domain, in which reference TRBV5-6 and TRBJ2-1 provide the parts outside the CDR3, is DAGVTQSPTHLIKTRGQQVTLRCSPKSGHDTVSWYQQALGQGPQFIFQYYEEEERQRGNFPDRFSGHQFPNYSSELNVNALLLGDSALYLCASSVGEWHEQFFGPGTRLTVL.

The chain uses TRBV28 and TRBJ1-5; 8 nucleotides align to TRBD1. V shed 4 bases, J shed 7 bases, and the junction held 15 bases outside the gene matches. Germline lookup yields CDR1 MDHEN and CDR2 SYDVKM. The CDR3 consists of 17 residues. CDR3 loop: CASSSSGQGASEQPQHF. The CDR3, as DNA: TGTGCCAGCAGTTCTTCAGGGCAGGGGGCGTCTGAGCAGCCCCAGCATTTT.

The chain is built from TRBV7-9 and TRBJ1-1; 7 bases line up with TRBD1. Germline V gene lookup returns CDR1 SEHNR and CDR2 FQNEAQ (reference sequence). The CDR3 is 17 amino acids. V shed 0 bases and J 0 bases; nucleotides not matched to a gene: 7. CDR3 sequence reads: CASSLALTGYMNTEAFF. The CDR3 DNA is TGTGCCAGCAGCTTAGCTCTGACAGGGTACATGAACACTGAAGCTTTCTTT. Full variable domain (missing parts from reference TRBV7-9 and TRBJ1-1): DTGVSQNPRHKITKRGQNVTFRCDPISEHNRLYWYRQTLGQGPEFLTYFQNEAQLEKSRLLSDRFSAERPKGSFSTLEIQRTEQGDSAMYLCASSLALTGYMNTEAFFGQGTRLTVV.

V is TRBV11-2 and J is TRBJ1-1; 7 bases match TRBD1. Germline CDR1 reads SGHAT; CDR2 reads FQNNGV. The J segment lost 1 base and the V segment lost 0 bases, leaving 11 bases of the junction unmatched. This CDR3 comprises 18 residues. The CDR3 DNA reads TGTGCCAGCAGCTTAGAAATTTTGCAGGGGACAGCGAACACTGAAGCTTTCTTT. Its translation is CASSLEILQGTANTEAFF.

This chain's CDR3 is CASSFDNLTGSMNTEAFF. In DNA form, the CDR3 reads TGCGCCAGCAGCTTCGACAACTTGACAGGGAGCATGAACACTGAAGCTTTCTTT. The chain couples TRBV5-1 to TRBJ1-1; TRBD1 aligns across 7 bases. Trimming removed 2 bases from V and 0 bases from J; junction bases left unmatched: 13. This CDR3 is 18 amino acids long. Germline V gives CDR1 SGHRS, CDR2 YFSETQ.